This entry describes one T cell receptor (beta chain). This CDR3 has 18 amino acids. Germline values: CDR1 SGHRS, CDR2 YFSETQ. V lost 4 bases and J lost 4; bases outside the gene matches: 19. The source of the sample is a study of shared T cell receptors in the human thymus. Sequenced by immunoSEQ multiplex PCR; TCRdb stores in-frame clones only, minus some. The sample carries roughly 550,000 clones, around 82% recorded once. These same records also appear under a second study, on human thymus T cells.

V gene TRBV5-1 combines with J gene TRBJ1-1; TRBD1 aligns across 7 bases. The TCR comes from a boy less than two years old with a congenital heart defect. Sequencing input: thymocytes. For the CDR3, the DNA is TGCGCCAGCAGCCCGCCAGGACAGGACCGACCGTACCCCACTGAAGCTTTCTTT. Its protein is CASSPPGQDRPYPTEAFF.